This entry lists 16 T cell receptor beta chains sequenced from one sample in a study of T cells expressing NK-cell markers. TCRdb reprocessed the 5' RACE reads, with one entry per CDR3 protein and no DNA. This listing includes hundreds of thousands of distinct CDR3 sequences. Material: blood T cells: a sorted CD56 or NKG2C T cell subset, CD4+ or CD8+ T cells, or bulk PBMC T cells (not recorded which). These receptors were collected from a man aged 18 to 69 in good health.

The CDR3 here is CASRVSGHKNGLSGELFF. The gene calls are TRBV28 and TRBJ2-2; TCRdb names TRBD1, which stays unverified in the absence of DNA. The CDR3 sequence is 18 residues long. Germline CDR1 is MDHEN and CDR2 is SYDVKM.

This chain joins TRBV5-1 and TRBJ2-6; lacking DNA, the TRBD1 call made by TCRdb goes unchecked. This CDR3 is 12 amino acids long. Germline CDR1 reads SGHRS; CDR2 reads YFSETQ. The chain's CDR3 is CASSPNRDVLTF. Using reference TRBV5-1 and TRBJ2-6 for the parts outside the CDR3, the full variable domain is KAGVTQTPRYLIKTRGQQVTLSCSPISGHRSVSWYQQTPGQGLQFLFEYFSETQRNKGNFPGRFSGRQFSNSRSEMNVSTLELGDSALYLCASSPNRDVLTFGAGSRLTVL.

V is TRBV6-5 and J is TRBJ2-7; TCRdb selects TRBD1, and the lack of DNA leaves this call unchecked. CDR1 MNHEY and CDR2 SVGAGI come from the germline V gene. The CDR3 totals 16 residues. This chain's CDR3 is CASSYSTMGQGSEQYF.

The chain carries TRBV7-2 and TRBJ2-1; as DNA is missing, the TRBD2 call by TCRdb cannot be tested. The CDR3 consists of 17 residues. The germline gives CDR1 SGHTA, CDR2 FQGNSA. CDR3 region: CASSLAGGTRVNNEQFF.

CDR3 residues: CASARVYESGKLFF. This chain connects TRBV5-1 to TRBJ1-4; TCRdb picks TRBD1, but there is no DNA to check that call. Germline lookup yields CDR1 SGHRS and CDR2 YFSETQ. This CDR3 has 14 residues.

The chain joins TRBV20-1 to TRBJ1-1. The CDR3 has 13 residues. Germline CDR1 and CDR2: DFQATT and SNEGSKA (reference sequence). CDR3 residues: CRVQGLGSTEAFF.

The CDR3 loop is CASSPKGTGYQETQYF. The chain joins TRBV11-2 to TRBJ2-5; TCRdb names TRBD1, which stays unverified in the absence of DNA. The CDR3 is 16 amino acids. CDR1 and CDR2 from the germline V gene are SGHAT and FQNNGV.

This chain uses TRBV9 with TRBJ1-3; the TRBD1 assignment by TCRdb is unverifiable without DNA. Germline loops: CDR1 SGDLS, CDR2 YYNGEE. CDR3 size: 15 residues. The CDR3 protein is CASSALSGGGNTIYF.

The rearrangement uses TRBV6-1 and TRBJ2-1. Germline-derived CDR1 and CDR2 are MNHNS and SASEGT. The length of the CDR3 is 14 residues. CDR3 residues: CASSEANSNNEQFF.

V usage is TRBV5-1 and J usage is TRBJ2-3; TCRdb reports TRBD1, a call that lacks DNA to check it against. The CDR3 length is 17 residues. From germline, CDR1 is SGHRS and CDR2 YFSETQ. CDR3 amino acids: CASSPRRGGASTDTQYF.

This chain connects TRBV7-3 to TRBJ2-1; the TCRdb D gene call, TRBD2, has no DNA to confirm it. The CDR3 extends over 15 amino acids. CDR1 is SGHTA, CDR2 FQGTGA, per germline. This CDR3 reads CASSLQLAGANEQFF.

This chain joins TRBV27 and TRBJ1-4; TCRdb returns TRBD1, unconfirmable since there is no DNA. In germline, CDR1 is MNHEY, CDR2 SMNVEV (reference sequence). CDR3 length equals 15 residues. The chain's CDR3 is CASSFGTRSFEKLFF.

This chain uses TRBV12-1 with TRBJ2-6. TRBV12-1 is tagged as a pseudogene. The CDR3 consists of 18 residues. CDR3: CARRGLSHEDPGANVLTF.

This rearrangement joins TRBV12-3 or TRBV12-4 to TRBJ2-2; TCRdb's D gene call, TRBD2, goes unchecked for lack of DNA. This CDR3 has 15 residues. This CDR3 is CASSFRLAGIGELFF.

The chain is built from TRBV6-5 and TRBJ1-5. The CDR3 extends over 15 amino acids. Germline V gene sequence: CDR1 MNHEY, CDR2 SVGAGI. CDR3 sequence reads: CASSYSGHSNQPQHF.

The chain employs TRBV7-2 and TRBJ2-7; without DNA, the TCRdb call of TRBD2 cannot be checked. This CDR3 has 14 residues. Germline CDR1 is SGHTA and CDR2 is FQGNSA. CDR3 sequence reads: CASSARGGNYEQYF.